Listed below are T cell receptor beta chains from one sample, sequenced in a study of OX40 agonist ivuxolimab in advanced cancers. This table comes from immunoSEQ multiplex PCR, and its TCRdb copy is limited to in-frame clones, with some not included. The sample has around 140,000 clones; about 92% are singletons. This material consisted of CD4+ or CD8+ T cells sorted from blood, taken in a trial of the OX40 agonist ivuxolimab. These TCRs come from an adult with an advanced solid tumor such as melanoma, head and neck, liver or kidney cancer. The CDR3 runs from the conserved cysteine through the conserved F or W. A D gene is named only where the DNA matches it firmly. The size field is filled for only some rows; it gives once, few, many or a size class.

d_call	clone_size	j_call	v_call	cdr3_aa	cdr3_nt
TRBD1	once	TRBJ1-6	TRBV7-2	CASSFVGGGASSPLHF	TGTGCCAGCAGCTTCGTCGGAGGGGGCGCATCTTCACCCCTCCACTTT
-	-	TRBJ2-7	TRBV28	CASRTPGGTYEQYF	TGTGCCAGCAGGACCCCAGGGGGGACCTACGAGCAGTACTTC
TRBD2	-	TRBJ2-1	TRBV28	CASSFPLASGKDEQFF	TGTGCCAGCAGTTTTCCCCTGGCTAGCGGGAAAGATGAGCAGTTCTTC
TRBD1	once	TRBJ1-2	TRBV18	CASSPRTGDSYGYTF	TGTGCCAGCTCACCGCGGACAGGGGATAGTTATGGCTACACCTTC
TRBD2	-	TRBJ2-7	TRBV7-3	CASSSAPGLAGGKQYF	TGTGCCAGCAGCTCCGCCCCGGGTCTAGCGGGAGGGAAGCAGTACTTC
-	-	TRBJ2-3	TRBV7-2	CASSLTQGTDTQYF	TGTGCCAGCAGCTTAACTCAAGGCACAGATACGCAGTATTTT
-	-	TRBJ1-4	TRBV4-3	CASSQDPGTYSNEKLFF	TGCGCCAGCAGCCAAGATCCCGGGACATATAGTAATGAAAAACTGTTTTTT
-	-	TRBJ2-7	TRBV18	CASREGSSYEQYF	TGTGCCAGCCGCGAAGGTAGCTCCTACGAGCAGTACTTC
TRBD1	-	TRBJ2-7	TRBV19	CASRDRTYEQYF	TGTGCCAGCCGGGACAGGACCTACGAGCAGTACTTC
TRBD1	-	TRBJ1-1	TRBV23-1	CASSSGGAGAFF	TGCGCCAGCAGTTCAGGGGGCGCGGGGGCTTTCTTT
-	-	TRBJ2-5	TRBV6-5	CASSYASWETQYF	TGTGCCAGCAGTTATGCTAGTTGGGAGACCCAGTACTTC
-	few	TRBJ1-1	TRBV7-8	CASSLTNEAFF	TGTGCCAGCAGCCTCACTAATGAAGCTTTCTTT